The present T cell receptor (beta chain) was sequenced within a study of neurological immune-mediated disorders (dated 2019 in TCRdb). Context from the whole study: Among the 34 multiple sclerosis patients, relapsing-remitting MS was present in 31 and secondary progressive MS was present in 3. Of the 60 to 70 subjects in the cohort, about 14 were HAM/TSP patients, around 34 were multiple sclerosis patients, and around 20 were healthy controls. The study compared peripheral blood TCR-beta repertoires of HTLV-I-associated myelopathy (HAM/TSP) patients, multiple sclerosis patients and healthy controls using UMI-based sequencing. Alongside PBMC samples, the set of some 98 TCR-beta libraries contained longitudinal samples, technical triplicates, and paired CD4+ and CD8+ T-cell subsets that had been sorted. The full study reports these points: The highest TCR clonal expansion was observed in HAM/TSP patients, whereas the lowest was observed in MS patients, even when compared with healthy controls. The MS cluster was not associated with any clinical or MRI features, and the authors stated that larger cohorts are needed. No identical CDR3 amino acid sequences were found to be shared among expanded clones across subjects, suggesting that TCR-beta repertoires were private in all groups. In phylogenetic analysis, the repertoires of 18 of 34 MS patients grouped into a cluster of related CDR3 sequences, which suggests a possible signature at the repertoire level.

The cysteine opens and the phenylalanine closes a CDR3 of 13 amino acids. This entry keeps only the CDR3 DNA: 39 bases, framed from base 1. CDR1 SGHTA and CDR2 FQGNSA are derived from the germline V gene. Trimming costs V 5 bases and J 9 bases, and their ends lie 15 bases apart. For unsorted PBMC libraries, 2 million PBMCs were used after storage in RNAlater at -80 degrees C until RNA extraction. Multiple sclerosis patients were enrolled in a US clinical protocol evaluating disease progression by magnetic resonance imaging. Peripheral blood underwent Ficoll-Hypaque density gradient centrifugation to isolate PBMCs, which were then cryopreserved in liquid nitrogen. cDNA synthesis used template-switch 5'RACE with a primer carrying a 10-nucleotide random unique molecular identifier tagging each TCR transcript. Every sequencing run yielded over 200 million TCR-beta sequences covering 15-18 subjects. The RNeasy kit was used for extraction of total RNA. TCR-beta VDJ regions were amplified with primers for the TCR constant region and the 5'RACE anchor, using the KAPA Real-time Library Amplification kit. Sample indexes and Illumina adaptors were added in a first PCR, and a second PCR then increased library yield. After purification with Ampure beads, the TCR product of roughly 650 bp was size-selected on a 2% E-gel SizeSelection system. Library quality was checked on a Bioanalyzer, concentration was measured with Qubit, and libraries were quantified with the Kapa Library Quantification kit before pooling. An Illumina HiSeq 2500 was used to sequence the libraries paired-end at 2 x 150 bp. To increase sequence diversity, about 24-32% phiX was spiked into each library pool. Regarding the original processing steps: The quality-filtered reads were processed with the UMI-based MiGEC pipeline, whose error correction step removed more than 90% of the raw TCR sequences. VDJ genes were aligned to IMGT germline references, and each clonotype was defined by a unique CDR3 amino acid sequence together with V-J genes. Clonal expansion, Shannon diversity, and CDR3 relatedness (CalcPairwiseDistances, ClusterSamples) were evaluated with VDJtools, and phylogenetic trees were built with CLCbio workbench. A clone was classed as expanded if it had 8 or more unique UMIs, a cutoff based on coefficient-of-variation modelling across technical triplicates. TCRdb itself trimmed the public reads at Q25 with fastp, ran MiXCR and retained productive beta chains. CDR3 protein duplicates are merged, each entry listing the most common genes and DNA. Here the V and J calls rest on TCRdb's processing, not on the authors' analysis. Present in this sample are about 74,000 distinct CDR3 sequences, around 5.5% of which were seen just once. Approximately 7.4% of the sample goes to the ten largest clones.

This clonotype was counted many times. Its specific antigen is unknown. No much larger clone is present one base from it, and per-base qualities are unavailable. This TCR derives from a man aged 18 to 35 with multiple sclerosis. The rearrangement combines TRBV7-2 with TRBJ2-3; the D element might be TRBD1 or TRBD2, as each aligns at 6 bases. Sequenced: PBMCs. The DNA reads TGTGCCAGCAGCCCGTGGTCCGGGGGCACGCAGTATTTT. Translated, this is CASSPWSGGTQYF.